This T cell receptor (beta chain) was obtained from a study of blood T cell repertoires in COVID-19 (dated by TCRdb to 2020 to 2022). Describing the broader study: Samples from collaborators originated in the United States, Italy and Spain and spanned both the acute and convalescent phases of COVID-19. The prospective study material was composed of cDNA or gDNA derived from T cells, B-cell-depleted T cells, or PBMCs. Deeply sampled blood TCRbeta repertoires from subjects exposed to, actively infected with, or recovered from COVID-19 were included in the dataset. A freely available public database, intended as a resource for researchers studying the immune response to SARS-CoV-2, is where the repertoires were released. The samples were drawn from two sources: the first 160 participants of the ongoing ImmuneRACE study, and some 1,300 subjects contributed by 6 global collaborators. The sample metadata nearly always contained a de-identified subject ID, COVID-19 status, age in years and sex. HLA class I and class II types, where available, came from metadata supplied by the sample provider rather than from assay-based typing.

Findings and caveats that apply to the study as a whole: The quantity of clinical and demographic metadata differed by source and by participant and was supplied without curation.

The CDR3 has 12 amino acids, counting the end cysteine and phenylalanine. Kept here is only the CDR3 DNA, which spans 36 bases and is read in frame from base 1. Trimming removed 5 bases from V and 5 bases from J, leaving 7 bases between the germline ends. CDR1 and CDR2 were assigned from the germline V gene as MNHEY and SVGAGI. Collaborating institutions collected whole blood in K2EDTA tubes following their own protocols. For TCRbeta analysis, collaborators shipped samples in one of three forms: frozen whole blood, isolated PBMCs, or DNA extracted from either of those sample types. Points on this clone: It lacks a known antigen. Base qualities are not provided; no much larger clone lies one nucleotide away.

TCRbeta CDR3 regions were amplified from genomic DNA using the immunoSEQ Assay, a bias-controlled multiplex PCR. As for how the authors treated the data: The number of nucleated cells in each sample was estimated from the amplification of reference gene primers within the assay. To quantify the absolute abundance of each unique TCRbeta CDR3 rearrangement, sequence reads were collapsed and filtered. For each sample, productive Simpson clonality was calculated by taking the square root of Simpson's diversity index across productive rearrangements. TCRdb limited this immuneACCESS table to in-frame rearrangements with V and J called. A share of clones is missing; checked studies link under half to unresolved V genes, and the rest is unexplained. The V and J calls and the clone size are those of that table, but D and trimming were determined from the DNA. The sample yields roughly 380,000 clones; 85% were counted once. Around 3.4% of the sample goes to the ten largest clones.

The sequencing sample was made of peripheral blood. This receptor was identified in a woman aged 18-29 years with acute or convalescent COVID-19. The V gene is TRBV6-5 and the J gene is TRBJ1-5, with the D gene too uncertain to name. The sequenced DNA: TGTGCCAGCAGTCCACAACATCAGCCCCAGCATTTT. The encoded protein is CASSPQHQPQHF.